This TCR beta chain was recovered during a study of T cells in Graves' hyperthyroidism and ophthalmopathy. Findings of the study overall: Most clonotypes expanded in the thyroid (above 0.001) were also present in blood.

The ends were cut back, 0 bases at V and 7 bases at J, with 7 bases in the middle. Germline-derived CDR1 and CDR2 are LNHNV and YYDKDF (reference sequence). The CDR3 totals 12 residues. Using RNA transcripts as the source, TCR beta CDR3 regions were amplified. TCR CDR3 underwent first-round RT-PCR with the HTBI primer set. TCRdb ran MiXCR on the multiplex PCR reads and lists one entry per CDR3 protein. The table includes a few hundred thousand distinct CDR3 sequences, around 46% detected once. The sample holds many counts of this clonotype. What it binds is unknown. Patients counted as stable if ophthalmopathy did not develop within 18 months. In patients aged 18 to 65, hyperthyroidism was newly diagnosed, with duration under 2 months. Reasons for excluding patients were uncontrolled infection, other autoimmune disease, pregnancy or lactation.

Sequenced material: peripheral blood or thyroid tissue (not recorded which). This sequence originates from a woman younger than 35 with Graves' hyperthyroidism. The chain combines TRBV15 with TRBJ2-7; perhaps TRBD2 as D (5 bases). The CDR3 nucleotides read TGTGCCACCAGCAGAGACGAGGGAGAGCAGTACTTC. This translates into CATSRDEGEQYF.